This passage covers 10 T cell receptor beta chains from one sample sequenced in a study of T cells after yellow fever vaccination. MiXCR, run by TCRdb on the 5' RACE reads, gives a single entry per CDR3 protein. The sample carries some 300,000 distinct CDR3 sequences, approximately 3.8% recorded once. Material: PBMCs, obtained on the day of the yellow fever booster vaccination. The receptors shown here come from a man between 18 and 29 years old who received the YFV17D yellow fever vaccine.

J is TRBJ2-7 and V is TRBV5-8; the D is unclear. The V and J ends lost 0 bases and 7 bases respectively, with 8 bases between them. Germline CDR1 SGHTS, CDR2 YDEGEE. This CDR3 region has 12 residues. The CDR3 loop is CASSLAIREQYV. As DNA, the CDR3 is TGTGCCAGCAGCTTGGCAATCAGGGAGCAGTACGTC.

This clonotype was counted only a few times. The chain employs TRBV7-2 and TRBJ1-3, with unresolved D. Germline V gene sequence: CDR1 SGHTA, CDR2 FQGNSA. This CDR3 spans 12 amino acids. The V gene lost 10 bases and the J gene lost 5 bases, with 12 bases spanning the gap. In nucleotides, the CDR3 is TGTGCCACCCACGATCCCCGAAACACCATATATTTT. Protein product: CATHDPRNTIYF.

The rearrangement uses TRBV29-1 and TRBJ2-6; no reliable D call. CDR1 SQVTM and CDR2 ANQGSEA come from the germline V gene. The V and J ends lost 8 bases and 1 base respectively, with 6 bases between them. This CDR3 comprises 12 residues. The CDR3 region is CSSISGANVLTF. The CDR3 nucleotides read TGCAGCTCAATATCTGGGGCCAACGTCCTGACTTTC.

CDR3 nucleotides: TGTGCCAGCAGTCTATCCCTAGTGGGGGCTGGCAAAAACATTCAGTACTTC. Its protein is CASSLSLVGAGKNIQYF. This chain uses TRBV6-2 or TRBV6-3 with TRBJ2-4; perhaps TRBD1 as D (6 bases). Germline V gene sequence: CDR1 MNHEY, CDR2 SVGEGT. The CDR3 is made up of 17 amino acids. Trimming cost V 5 bases and J 3 bases, with 20 bases left between them.

This clonotype was detected only a few times. This chain links TRBV19 with TRBJ2-3, with unresolved D. The V and J ends lost 1 base and 6 bases respectively, with 8 bases between them. This CDR3 is built from 13 residues. Germline loops: CDR1 LNHDA, CDR2 SQIVND (reference sequence). CDR3 amino acids: CASSIARTDTQYF. For the CDR3, the DNA is TGTGCCAGTAGTATAGCACGAACCGATACGCAGTATTTT.

This clonotype was seen a few times. The chain uses TRBV7-9 and TRBJ2-7; 9 bases map to TRBD1. Germline assignment: CDR1 SEHNR and CDR2 FQNEAQ (reference sequence). The CDR3 has 14 amino acids. J lost 4 bases, V lost 4 bases, and 5 bases had no gene match. CDR3 residues: CASSSRDREYEQYF. Here the CDR3 DNA reads TGTGCCAGCAGCTCCCGGGACAGGGAGTACGAGCAGTACTTC.

The chain uses TRBV4-3 and TRBJ2-2; D remains ambiguous. Per the germline V gene, CDR1 is LGHNA and CDR2 is YSLEER. The V end was cut by 3 bases, the J end by 3 bases, with 8 bases between. The CDR3 has 14 residues. The CDR3 DNA reads as TGCGCCAGCAGCCATGTACGGGACACCGGGGAGCTGTTTTTT. Its translation is CASSHVRDTGELFF.

There are many counts of this clonotype. The chain combines TRBV6-5 with TRBJ2-6; D unresolved. The CDR3 runs 13 residues. Germline CDR1 reads MNHEY; CDR2 reads SVGAGI. Between the trimmed V and J ends, which lost 9 bases and 3 bases, there was a span of 9 bases. The CDR3 region has the DNA TGTGCCAGTTCCGGGTATGGGGCCAACGTCCTGACTTTC. Its protein is CASSGYGANVLTF.

This clonotype was counted between two and nine times. This chain joins TRBV20-1 and TRBJ2-2; maybe TRBD2 (5 bases). From germline, CDR1 is DFQATT and CDR2 SNEGSKA (reference sequence). The CDR3 is 14 amino acids. With 0 bases removed from V and 6 bases from J, the gap between germline ends came to 11 bases. The CDR3 sequence is CSARDRRVAGELFF. The CDR3 bases are TGCAGTGCTAGAGATCGGCGGGTTGCCGGGGAGCTGTTTTTT.

This clonotype was counted at least ten times. The chain links TRBV4-1 to TRBJ2-7; D unclear. CDR1 MGHRA and CDR2 YSYEKL come from the germline V gene. Trimming shortened V by 1 base and J by 3 bases, and 13 bases separated the two germline ends. The CDR3 spans 15 residues. The CDR3 coding sequence is TGCGCCAGCAGCCAAGTTTCTGACTCATTCTACGAGCAGTACTTC. Protein sequence: CASSQVSDSFYEQYF.